This paragraph covers one T cell receptor (beta chain) sequence. This clone's antigen is unknown. One base away there is no much larger clone; base qualities are not given. Using the deep immunoSEQ assay, TCR CDR3 regions were amplified from genomic DNA by multiplex PCR. Genomic DNA extracted from each cell subset was distributed evenly over all wells of several immunoSEQ 96-well plates, and each plate served as one replicate. Each replicate PCR for sorted subsets received around 0.2 ug genomic DNA, equal to roughly 29,000 T cell genomes. The purified libraries were quantified using a Qubit 3.0 fluorometer, sized with a Bioanalyzer 2100, and then quantified again using the KAPA Library Quantification kit. Every immunoSEQ 96-well plate was sequenced on a separate single-read 150-cycle Illumina NextSeq 550 flow cell. In the paper's pipeline: The immunoSEQ output contained only junctional sequences without quality scores, so filtering could not match that applied to full-length reads. Sequences were annotated with PyIR, a Python wrapper for IgBLAST v1.9, using IMGT germline references to assign V/J genes and CDR3. Any read was removed if the V/J assignment was weak (E-value above 1e-6), the CDR3 was missing, or the read contained stop codons, out-of-frame junctions, or ambiguous translated residues. V3J clonotypes were defined as sequences sharing an identical inferred V gene, J gene, and CDR3 amino acid sequence. Percentage overlap between repertoires was computed as shared unique clonotypes divided by the size of the smaller repertoire. Richness of each repertoire was evaluated using RTK rarefaction, the Chao1 estimator, and Recon v2.1 estimates of unobserved clonotypes. For all TCRbeta clonotypes obtained by the gDNA method from a few donors, generation probabilities were computed with OLGA. TCRdb took this table from immuneACCESS and kept in-frame rearrangements with V and J called. Such tables lack part of the clones; where checked against another copy, unresolved V genes explain under half of the gap, and the rest is unexplained. The D gene and trimming were derived from the DNA, and the V and J assignments and clone size from that table. The sample includes 2 million to 2.5 million clones, with 92% observed a single time. About 0.36% of the sample goes to the ten largest clones.

The donors were healthy, HIV-negative adults who had no recently reported acute infections or vaccinations. Every donor was a Caucasian adult residing in Nashville, Tennessee, USA. CD4+ T cells were enriched by magnetic negative selection, after which naive cells were positively selected on CD45RA and the negative fraction was taken as the memory subset. Blood was obtained by leukapheresis, after which PBMCs were separated by Ficoll-Histopaque density gradient centrifugation and cryopreserved in liquid nitrogen vapor phase. Purity and quantity of every magnetically sorted T cell population were checked by analytical flow cytometry. Genomic DNA was isolated from each sorted fraction and quantified by UV absorbance on a Nanodrop 2000c. This sample is drawn from a study of shared clonotypes between healthy human individuals (dated by TCRdb to the early 2020s). Context from the whole study: The cohort comprised a couple of women and a few men aged 18 to 49 years. Per donor, three plates each were used for CD4 naive and CD4 memory, two for CD8 naive, and one for CD8 memory. The study deeply sequenced blood TCR repertoires of several healthy adults to estimate repertoire size and the extent of clonotype sharing between individuals. Different laboratories and diverse techniques were used to prepare libraries and sequence TCR repertoires, to increase sequencing depth and limit assay-specific biases. Each donor's leukapheresis produced roughly between about 0.9 and 9.5 billion PBMCs.

CDR3 length: 13 amino acids, cysteine to phenylalanine. Just the 39-base CDR3 DNA is kept, in frame starting at base 1. Deletion took 8 bases off V and 3 bases off J, with a span of 11 bases between the germline ends. Via the germline V gene, CDR1 is MDHEN and CDR2 SYDVKM. General findings and caveats noted by the study authors: Higher generation probabilities were observed for clonotypes shared by all four sorted-subset donors than for non-shared clonotypes. Sampling was restricted to blood, and TCR repertoires in tissues likely differ from the TCR repertoires found in blood. Pairwise subsampling indicated that sequencing depth was expected to affect the degree of clonotype sharing among donors. The small number of donors limited the genetic and exposure-history diversity represented. Rarefaction of sorted-subset datasets indicated incomplete sequencing despite the large sequencing depth. Approximately 5% of naive CD4, roughly 3.6% of naive CD8, roughly 2.4% of memory CD4, and around 0.42% of memory CD8 clonotypes were shared across a few donors. Larger estimated clonotype richness was generally found for naive subsets than for memory subsets.

Sequencing used naive CD4+ T cells from PBMCs. The cell subset or site tag for this specimen amounts to: CD45RA+ positively selected. The V gene is TRBV28 and the J gene is TRBJ1-5; the best D guess is TRBD1, with 5 bases matching. The TCR was taken from a man aged 18 to 29 in good health. Some clones in this sample may be carry-over from other donors' samples. The CDR3 protein is CASVGGLNQPQHF. The DNA sequence is given as TGTGCCAGCGTGGGGGGTCTCAATCAGCCCCAGCATTTT.